This T cell receptor beta chain stems from a study of shared clonotypes between healthy human individuals. About the study: A couple of female and a few male donors aged 18 to 49 were enrolled.

With respect to this clone: Its antigen is still unknown.

Trimming took 2 bases from V and 8 from J; bases not matched to a gene: 7. Germline V gene data show CDR1 as MDHEN and CDR2 as SYDVKM. The CDR3 contains 14 residues. When replicate PCRs were run on sorted subsets, they used about 220 ng DNA, about 30,000 T cell genomes. TCRdb keeps only in-frame clones here, not all; method: immunoSEQ multiplex PCR. The sample holds around 1.1 million clones; 75% to 80% are singletons and the top ten take roughly 0.65%. Study-level findings and limits: What naive subsets generally showed was a larger estimated richness than memory subsets showed.

Sequencing was carried out using memory CD4+ T cells from PBMCs. Subset: CD45RA-negative fraction. The sequence was collected from a man between 18 and 29 years old in good health. Some clones in this sample may be carry-over from other donors' samples. This chain links TRBV28 with TRBJ1-2, with 8 bases matching TRBD1. This chain's CDR3 is CASSLTGGNLGYTF. As DNA, the CDR3 is TGTGCCAGCAGTTTAACAGGGGGGAATTTAGGCTACACCTTC.